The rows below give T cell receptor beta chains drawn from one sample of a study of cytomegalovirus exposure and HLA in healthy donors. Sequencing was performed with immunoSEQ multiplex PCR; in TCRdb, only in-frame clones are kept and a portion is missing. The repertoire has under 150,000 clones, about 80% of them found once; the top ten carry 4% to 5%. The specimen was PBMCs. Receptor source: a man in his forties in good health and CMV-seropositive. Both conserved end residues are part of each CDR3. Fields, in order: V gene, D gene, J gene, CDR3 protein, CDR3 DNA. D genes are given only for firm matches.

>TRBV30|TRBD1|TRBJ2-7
CACDRGSYEQYF
TGTGCCTGTGACAGGGGCTCCTACGAGCAGTACTTC
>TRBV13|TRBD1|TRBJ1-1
CASSPRQGPTEAFF
TGTGCCAGCAGCCCAAGACAGGGGCCCACTGAAGCTTTCTTT
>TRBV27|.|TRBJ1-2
CASSLTPGRDYGYTF
TGTGCCAGCAGTTTAACCCCGGGCAGGGACTATGGCTACACCTTC
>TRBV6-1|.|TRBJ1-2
CASSEALASGGYTF
TGTGCCAGCAGTGAAGCGTTAGCCTCGGGGGGCTACACCTTC
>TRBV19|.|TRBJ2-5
CATAPREGLLGETQYF
TGTGCCACTGCTCCCCGAGAGGGCCTCCTAGGGGAGACCCAGTACTTC
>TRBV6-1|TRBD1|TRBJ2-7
CASRYQGQGPYEQYF
TGTGCCAGCAGGTACCAGGGACAGGGCCCCTACGAGCAGTACTTC
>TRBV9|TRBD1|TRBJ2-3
CASSRQGVDTQYF
TGTGCCAGCAGCAGGCAGGGGGTGGATACGCAGTATTTT
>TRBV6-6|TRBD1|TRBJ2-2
CASNVRDSRTGELFF
TGTGCCAGCAATGTCCGGGACAGCCGCACCGGGGAGCTGTTTTTT
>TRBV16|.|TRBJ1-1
CASSQLYTNTEAFF
TGTGCCAGCAGCCAATTGTACACAAACACTGAAGCTTTCTTT
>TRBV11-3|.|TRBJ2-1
CASSLDRQGFPFF
TGTGCCAGCAGCTTAGATCGTCAGGGATTCCCGTTCTTC
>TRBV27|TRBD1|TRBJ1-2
CASSTRDSRYTF
TGTGCCAGCAGTACCCGGGACAGTCGCTACACCTTC
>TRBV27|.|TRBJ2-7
CASSFWDKSYEQYF
TGTGCCAGCAGCTTCTGGGACAAATCCTACGAGCAGTACTTC